Following are 29 T cell receptor beta chains from one sample sequenced in a study of cytomegalovirus exposure and HLA in healthy donors. PCR employed 60 Vbeta and 13 Jbeta primers. Method: immunoSEQ multiplex PCR; TCRdb's copy keeps in-frame clones and lacks some. Found here are over 110,000 clones, more than 75% of them singletons; the top ten hold 2.5% to 3%. Sequencing was done on a sample of PBMCs. The receptors originated from a female donor in good health and CMV-seronegative.

The chain has TRBV30 and TRBJ1-6; TRBD1 matches 9 bases. Per the germline V gene, CDR1 is GTSNPN and CDR2 is SVGIG (reference sequence). The J segment lost 10 bases and the V segment lost 1 base, leaving 11 bases of the junction unmatched. The CDR3 extends over 16 amino acids. The CDR3 is CAWSAIPGTGRSPLHF. The CDR3 region has the DNA TGTGCCTGGAGTGCCATCCCAGGGACAGGGCGGTCACCCCTCCACTTT. The full variable domain, rest sourced from reference TRBV30 and TRBJ1-6, is SQTIHQWPATLVQPVGSPLSLECTVEGTSNPNLYWYRQAAGRGLQLLFYSVGIGQISSEVPQNLSASRPQDRQFILSSKKLLLSDSGFYLCAWSAIPGTGRSPLHFGNGTRLTVT.

The genes are TRBV6-6 and TRBJ2-7; TRBD1 matches 10 bases. The trim removed 5 bases at V and 1 base at J, leaving 2 bases unmatched. Looked up from germline, CDR1 is MNHNY and CDR2 is SVGAGI (reference sequence). CDR3 length: 14 residues. The CDR3 DNA follows: TGTGCCAGCAGTGGGACAGGGGTTTCCTACGAGCAGTACTTC. Encoded protein: CASSGTGVSYEQYF.

This sequence joins TRBV5-1 and TRBJ1-2, with D tentatively TRBD1 (5 bases). The CDR3 spans 16 residues. Germline CDR1 reads SGHRS; CDR2 reads YFSETQ. V dropped 3 bases and J dropped 2 bases, with 17 bases sitting between them. The CDR3 DNA reads TGCGCCAGCAGCTACTTTAGACAGCCCGACAACTATGGCTACACCTTC. Its translation: CASSYFRQPDNYGYTF.

The rearrangement uses TRBV18 and TRBJ2-1; 9 bases are a match to TRBD1. V trimming: 3 bases; J trimming: 7 bases; junction bases outside the gene matches: 4. CDR1 and CDR2 from the germline V gene are KGHSH and LQKENI. The CDR3 totals 14 residues. The CDR3 DNA sequence: TGTGCCAGCTCACCGGGACAGGGAAGGAATGAGCAGTTCTTC. Its translation: CASSPGQGRNEQFF.

This chain links TRBV2 with TRBJ2-3, with TRBD2 identical over 7 bases. Per germline, CDR1 SNHLY and CDR2 FYNNEI. J gave up 7 bases and V 6 bases, and 7 bases lay outside the gene matches. The CDR3 is 13 residues long. Here the CDR3 DNA reads TGTGCCAGCAGCGGGGGGATTACTTATACGCAGTATTTT. Translating gives CASSGGITYTQYF. Supplemented by reference TRBV2 and TRBJ2-3, the full variable domain reads EPEVTQTPSHQVTQMGQEVILRCVPISNHLYFYWYRQILGQKVEFLVSFYNNEISEKSEIFDDQFSVERPDGSNFTLKIRSTKLEDSAMYFCASSGGITYTQYFGPGTRLTVL.

This clone has just a few counts. The chain joins TRBV6-5 to TRBJ1-1; D perhaps matches TRBD1 (5 bases). The V end was cut by 1 base, the J end by 4 bases, with 16 bases between. The germline gives CDR1 MNHEY, CDR2 SVGAGI. The CDR3 spans 16 residues. The CDR3 spells CASSYYRERGSTEAFF. CDR3 nucleotide sequence: TGTGCCAGCAGTTACTATCGGGAGAGGGGAAGCACTGAAGCTTTCTTT.

This clone was recorded a few times. J is TRBJ2-1 and V is TRBV19, with 7 bases aligning to TRBD1. The V and J ends lost 7 bases and 3 bases, in that order; junction bases with no gene match: 6. The length of the CDR3 is 14 residues. Germline assignment: CDR1 LNHDA and CDR2 SQIVND (reference sequence). For the CDR3, the DNA is TGTGCCAGTAAGGACGGGACAGTCTACAATGAGCAGTTCTTC. Translated, it gives CASKDGTVYNEQFF.

The V call is TRBV5-1, the J call TRBJ2-3, with D tentatively TRBD1 (5 bases). V dropped 0 bases and J dropped 2 bases, with 7 bases sitting between them. CDR1 and CDR2 (germline): SGHRS, YFSETQ. This CDR3 is built from 14 residues. CDR3 nucleotides: TGCGCCAGCAGCTTGGAGGGGATCACAGATACGCAGTATTTT. It specifies CASSLEGITDTQYF.

V gene TRBV7-2 combines with J gene TRBJ2-3, with 11 bases lining up with TRBD2. The germline V gene encodes CDR1 SGHTA and CDR2 FQGNSA. Trimming removed 5 bases from V and 3 bases from J; junction bases left unmatched: 7. CDR3 length: 16 residues. CDR3 sequence: CASSIIAGGRTDTQYF. CDR3 nucleotide sequence: TGTGCCAGCAGCATCATAGCGGGGGGGAGGACAGATACGCAGTATTTT.

The V and J genes are TRBV5-1 and TRBJ1-1; D not resolved. Looked up from germline, CDR1 is SGHRS and CDR2 is YFSETQ. The length of the CDR3 is 13 residues. V lost 2 bases and J lost 1, with 6 bases in between. In nucleotides, the CDR3 is TGCGCCAGCAGCTTCGAGCCGAACACTGAAGCTTTCTTT. It yields the protein CASSFEPNTEAFF. The variable domain in full, with the rest retrieved from reference TRBV5-1 and TRBJ1-1, is KAGVTQTPRYLIKTRGQQVTLSCSPISGHRSVSWYQQTPGQGLQFLFEYFSETQRNKGNFPGRFSGRQFSNSRSEMNVSTLELGDSALYLCASSFEPNTEAFFGQGTRLTVV.

DNA for the CDR3: TGTGCCATCAGTCCTTCGGCGGGCGAGCAGTACTTC. Translated, it gives CAISPSAGEQYF. The chain joins TRBV10-3 to TRBJ2-7; tentatively, D is TRBD2 (5 bases). The CDR3 is made up of 12 amino acids. Trimming took 5 bases from V and 6 from J, leaving 11 bases between them. The germline V gene encodes CDR1 ENHRY and CDR2 SYGVKD.

CDR3 nucleotide sequence: TGTGCCAGCATAGGCGACAGGGGCAATCAGCCCCAGCATTTT. Its protein product is CASIGDRGNQPQHF. V is TRBV2 and J is TRBJ1-5; 7 nucleotides match TRBD1. The CDR3 is made up of 14 amino acids. CDR1 SNHLY and CDR2 FYNNEI come from the germline V gene. V lost 7 bases and J lost 2; bases outside the gene matches: 5.

The rearrangement joins TRBV7-2 to TRBJ2-5; the D is unclear. The germline V gene has CDR1 SGHTA and CDR2 FQGNSA. The CDR3 runs 13 residues. Trimming removed 7 bases from V and 7 bases from J, with 16 bases in between. The CDR3 reads CASTFRRGGTQYF. CDR3 nucleotide sequence: TGTGCCAGCACCTTCCGGCGTGGCGGGACCCAGTACTTC.

The V and J genes are TRBV11-2 and TRBJ2-2, with TRBD1 matching 9 bases. Per the germline V gene, CDR1 is SGHAT and CDR2 is FQNNGV. This CDR3 is 17 amino acids long. The ends lost 4 bases at V and 5 bases at J; junction bases unmatched: 11. The CDR3 region is CASSWGQGGGWTGELFF. The CDR3 coding sequence is TGTGCCAGCAGCTGGGGACAGGGAGGTGGATGGACCGGGGAGCTGTTTTTT.

The chain is built from TRBV30 and TRBJ2-7; 8 nucleotides line up with TRBD2. CDR3 length equals 14 residues. Germline V gene lookup returns CDR1 GTSNPN and CDR2 SVGIG (reference sequence). The ends lost 4 bases at V and 0 bases at J; junction bases unmatched: 5. CDR3 sequence: CAWTRGGSSYEQYF. DNA of the CDR3: TGTGCCTGGACCCGGGGGGGGAGCTCCTACGAGCAGTACTTC. Full variable domain (rest looked up from reference TRBV30 and TRBJ2-7): SQTIHQWPATLVQPVGSPLSLECTVEGTSNPNLYWYRQAAGRGLQLLFYSVGIGQISSEVPQNLSASRPQDRQFILSSKKLLLSDSGFYLCAWTRGGSSYEQYFGPGTRLTVT.

The V gene is TRBV11-1, the J gene TRBJ1-1, with TRBD1 as a possible D gene (6 bases). Germline CDR1 reads SGHAT; CDR2 reads FQDESV (reference sequence). V was cut by 5 bases and J by 6 bases, with 13 bases left in between. The CDR3 is made up of 13 amino acids. The CDR3, as DNA: TGTGCCAGCAGCCAAGCGGGGGCTGCTGAAGCTTTCTTT. It yields the protein CASSQAGAAEAFF.

The genes are TRBV30 and TRBJ1-2, with TRBD1 matching over 8 bases. The CDR3 extends over 13 amino acids. CDR1 is GTSNPN and CDR2 is SVGIG in the germline V gene (reference sequence). Trimming cost V 1 base and J 4 bases; bases outside gene matches: 2. The CDR3 region has the DNA TGTGCCTGGAGTGGACAGGGGCCCTATGGCTACACCTTC. This sequence encodes CAWSGQGPYGYTF.

The CDR3 is CASSFGRGNTGELFF. The CDR3 coding sequence is TGTGCCAGCAGCTTTGGCAGGGGGAACACCGGGGAGCTGTTTTTT. The chain has TRBV11-3 and TRBJ2-2; maybe TRBD1 (6 bases). CDR1 and CDR2 from the germline V gene are SGHNT and YENEEA. The CDR3 is 15 residues long. Deletions cut 3 bases from V and 1 base from J, with 9 bases between.

This clone showed up just once. This chain joins TRBV29-1 and TRBJ2-1; TRBD2 matches at 8 bases. Trimming took 1 base from V and 4 from J; bases not matched to a gene: 3. The CDR3 runs to 14 residues. Looked up from germline, CDR1 is SQVTM and CDR2 is ANQGSEA. Written as DNA, the CDR3 is TGCAGCGTTGAAGGTAGCGGGACGTACAATGAGCAGTTCTTC. Translation: CSVEGSGTYNEQFF.

The genes are TRBV5-4 and TRBJ2-1; TRBD1 matches 10 bases. CDR1 SGHNT and CDR2 YYREEE come from the germline V gene (reference sequence). The CDR3 runs to 15 residues. The ends lost 4 bases at V and 7 bases at J; junction bases unmatched: 8. This CDR3 is CASSAGQGFGNEQFF. The CDR3 coding sequence is TGTGCCAGCAGCGCGGGACAGGGGTTTGGGAATGAGCAGTTCTTC.

This clone turned up a few times. V gene TRBV7-9 combines with J gene TRBJ1-5, with unresolved D. V was trimmed by 5 bases and J by 1 base, leaving 9 bases between them. CDR1 SEHNR and CDR2 FQNEAQ come from the germline V gene (reference sequence). CDR3 size: 14 residues. The CDR3 DNA is TGTGCCAGCAGCATTGACGGGAGCAATCAGCCCCAGCATTTT. This encodes CASSIDGSNQPQHF. Combining the CDR3 with reference TRBV7-9 and TRBJ1-5 gives the whole variable domain DTGVSQNPRHKITKRGQNVTFRCDPISEHNRLYWYRQTLGQGPEFLTYFQNEAQLEKSRLLSDRFSAERPKGSFSTLEIQRTEQGDSAMYLCASSIDGSNQPQHFGDGTRLSIL.

This rearrangement joins TRBV28 to TRBJ1-1; D is perhaps TRBD1 (5 bases). Germline values: CDR1 MDHEN, CDR2 SYDVKM. This CDR3 spans 13 amino acids. V dropped 5 bases and J dropped 4 bases, with 11 bases sitting between them. CDR3 DNA: TGTGCCAGCAGTCCCGGACACCCCACTGAAGCTTTCTTT. This gives the protein CASSPGHPTEAFF.

V gene TRBV5-4 combines with J gene TRBJ1-3, with 10 positions matching TRBD1. The CDR3 runs to 17 residues. In germline, CDR1 is SGHNT, CDR2 YYREEE (reference sequence). V lost 4 bases, J lost 0 bases, and 7 bases stayed unmatched. The chain's CDR3 is CASSPRQGAFSGNTIYF. For the CDR3, the DNA is TGTGCCAGCAGCCCAAGACAGGGGGCATTCTCTGGAAACACCATATATTTT.

The gene calls are TRBV15 and TRBJ1-2, with D perhaps matching TRBD1 (5 bases). V lost 5 bases and J lost 4, with 11 bases in between. The CDR3 length is 13 residues. Germline-derived CDR1 and CDR2 are LNHNV and YYDKDF (reference sequence). The chain's CDR3 is CATSGARVYGYTF. As DNA, the CDR3 is TGTGCCACCAGCGGGGCCAGGGTCTATGGCTACACCTTC.

The chain has TRBV19 and TRBJ1-4; D is possibly TRBD1 (5 bases). The germline CDR1 and CDR2 sequences are LNHDA and SQIVND (reference sequence). The CDR3 extends over 15 amino acids. The ends were cut back, 3 bases at V and 8 bases at J, with 16 bases in the middle. CDR3 protein: CASSIGGLSEEKLFF. CDR3 nucleotide sequence: TGTGCCAGTAGTATTGGGGGACTCTCGGAAGAAAAACTGTTTTTT.

The chain joins TRBV2 to TRBJ1-2; TRBD1 might be the D (5 bases). The CDR3 runs 13 residues. The ends were cut back, 4 bases at V and 3 bases at J, with 9 bases in the middle. Germline loops: CDR1 SNHLY, CDR2 FYNNEI. The chain's CDR3 is CASSGGVYYGYTF. CDR3 coding DNA: TGTGCCAGCAGTGGGGGGGTCTACTATGGCTACACCTTC.

This clone was picked up one time. This chain links TRBV5-1 with TRBJ1-2; no clear D. Germline-derived CDR1 and CDR2 are SGHRS and YFSETQ. The length of the CDR3 is 13 residues. V lost 2 bases and J 4 bases, leaving 9 bases between the germline ends. The CDR3 is CASSLIGIYGYTF. The DNA for the CDR3 is TGCGCCAGCAGCTTAATCGGGATCTATGGCTACACCTTC.

The chain employs TRBV29-1 and TRBJ2-7; the match to TRBD1 covers 10 bases. The CDR3 extends over 14 amino acids. V gave up 2 bases and J gave up 2 bases; unmatched junction bases: 3. Looked up from germline, CDR1 is SQVTM and CDR2 is ANQGSEA. CDR3 loop: CSVEFGTGAYEQYF. The CDR3 DNA follows: TGCAGCGTTGAATTTGGGACAGGGGCCTACGAGCAGTACTTC.

The chain combines TRBV9 with TRBJ2-1, with D possibly matching TRBD1 (5 bases). The CDR3 totals 15 residues. CDR1 SGDLS and CDR2 YYNGEE come from the germline V gene. The V gene lost 2 bases and the J gene lost 4 bases, with 13 bases spanning the gap. Here the CDR3 DNA reads TGTGCCAGCAGCGTTGGGGCGATGACATACAATGAGCAGTTCTTC. Its translation is CASSVGAMTYNEQFF.